The clone carrying this T cell receptor (beta chain) was seen only a few times. The data were taken from a study of T cell changes during pregnancy in multiple sclerosis. Assay: immunoSEQ multiplex PCR; the TCRdb copy retains only in-frame clones and omits some. The data show tens of thousands of clones, with 88% seen just once and approximately 3.5% held by the top ten. Per germline, CDR1 SGHRS and CDR2 YFSETQ. V dropped 7 bases and J dropped 3; count of bases not matched to a gene: 7. The CDR3 has 14 residues. The TCR comes from a female donor with multiple sclerosis, enrolled in a pregnancy study. The sequenced sample was peripheral blood, obtained before pregnancy. The chain has TRBV5-1 and TRBJ2-5, with 9 positions matching TRBD1. CDR3 sequence (DNA): TGCGCCAGCGGATTACAGGGGGCAGAAGAGACCCAGTACTTC. Protein: CASGLQGAEETQYF.